This TCR beta chain was retrieved from a study of CD8 T cells in ankylosing spondylitis. General study findings and limits: Some motif variants were previously reported in reactive arthritis synovial fluid and blood. The disease-linked clones had a CD8+ phenotype and low blood frequencies. A motif in TCR beta, a set of about 8 highly homologous variants, appeared characteristic of ankylosing spondylitis blood.

This clonotype showed up many times. Its antigen is undetermined. Trimming shortened V by 0 bases and J by 0 bases, and 9 bases separated the two germline ends. CDR3 size: 16 residues. CDR1 is LGHNA, CDR2 YNFKEQ, per germline. Molecular-barcoded quantitative 5'-RACE produced these TCR beta libraries. MiXCR was run by TCRdb on the 5' RACE reads, yielding one entry per CDR3 protein. Found here are 15,000 to 20,000 distinct CDR3 sequences, 8% to 9% of them singletons; the top ten hold less than 40%. This TCR was sampled from a male donor with ankylosing spondylitis or in good health (not recorded which). The genes are TRBV4-2 and TRBJ1-3; D gene ambiguous. The sequenced sample was blood. In DNA form, the CDR3 reads TGTGCCAGCAGCCAAGATTTGGGAGACTCTGGAAACACCATATATTTT. It translates to CASSQDLGDSGNTIYF.